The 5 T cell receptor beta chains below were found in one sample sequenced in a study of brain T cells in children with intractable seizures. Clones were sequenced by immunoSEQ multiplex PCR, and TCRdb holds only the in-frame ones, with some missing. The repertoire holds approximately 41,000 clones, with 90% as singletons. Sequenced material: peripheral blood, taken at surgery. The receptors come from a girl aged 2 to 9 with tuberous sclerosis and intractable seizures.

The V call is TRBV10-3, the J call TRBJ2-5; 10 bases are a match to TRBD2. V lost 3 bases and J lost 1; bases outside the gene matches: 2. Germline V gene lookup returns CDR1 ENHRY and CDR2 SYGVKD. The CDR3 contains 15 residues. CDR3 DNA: TGTGCCATCAGTGATAGCGGGGGGACCCAAGAGACCCAGTACTTC. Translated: CAISDSGGTQETQYF.

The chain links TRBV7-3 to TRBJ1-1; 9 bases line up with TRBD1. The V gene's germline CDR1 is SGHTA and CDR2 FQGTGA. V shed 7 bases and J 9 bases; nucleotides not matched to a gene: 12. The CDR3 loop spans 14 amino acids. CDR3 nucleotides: TGTGCCAGCACCCTGGGATCGGGACAGGGAAAAGCTTTCTTT. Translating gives CASTLGSGQGKAFF.

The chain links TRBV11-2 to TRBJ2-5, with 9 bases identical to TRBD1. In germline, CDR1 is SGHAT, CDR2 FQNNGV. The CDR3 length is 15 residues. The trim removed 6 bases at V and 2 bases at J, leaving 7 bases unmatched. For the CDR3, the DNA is TGTGCCAGCAGATCGTACAGGGGGCTACAAGAGACCCAGTACTTC. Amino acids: CASRSYRGLQETQYF.

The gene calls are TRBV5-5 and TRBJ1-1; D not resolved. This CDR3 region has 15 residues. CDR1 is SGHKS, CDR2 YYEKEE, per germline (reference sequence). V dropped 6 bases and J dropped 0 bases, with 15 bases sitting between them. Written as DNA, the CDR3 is TGTGCCAGCACCCTTTTTAGCCGAGTGAACACTGAAGCTTTCTTT. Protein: CASTLFSRVNTEAFF.

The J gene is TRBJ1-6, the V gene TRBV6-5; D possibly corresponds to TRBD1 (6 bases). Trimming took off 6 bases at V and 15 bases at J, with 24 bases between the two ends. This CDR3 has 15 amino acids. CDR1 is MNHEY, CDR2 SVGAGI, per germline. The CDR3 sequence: CASRGTPTAENHLHF. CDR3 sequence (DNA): TGTGCCAGCAGGGGGACACCGACGGCAGAGAATCACCTCCACTTT.